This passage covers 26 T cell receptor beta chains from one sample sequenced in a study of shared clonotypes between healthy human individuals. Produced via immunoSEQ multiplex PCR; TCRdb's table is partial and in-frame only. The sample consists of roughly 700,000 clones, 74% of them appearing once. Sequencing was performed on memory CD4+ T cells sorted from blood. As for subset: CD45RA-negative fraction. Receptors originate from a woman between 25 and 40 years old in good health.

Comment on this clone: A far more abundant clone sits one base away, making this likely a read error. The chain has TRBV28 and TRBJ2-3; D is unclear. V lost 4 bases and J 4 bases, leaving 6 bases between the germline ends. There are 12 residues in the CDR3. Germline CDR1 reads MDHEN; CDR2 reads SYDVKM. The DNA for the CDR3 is TGTGCCAGCAGTTCCGGTCCAGATACGCAGTATTTT. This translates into CASSSGPDTQYF.

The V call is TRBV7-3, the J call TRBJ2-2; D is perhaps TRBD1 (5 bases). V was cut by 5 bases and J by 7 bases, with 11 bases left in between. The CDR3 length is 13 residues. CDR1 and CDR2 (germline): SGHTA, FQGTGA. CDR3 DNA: TGTGCCAGCAGCGGCAGGGATAGCGGGGAGCTGTTTTTT. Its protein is CASSGRDSGELFF.

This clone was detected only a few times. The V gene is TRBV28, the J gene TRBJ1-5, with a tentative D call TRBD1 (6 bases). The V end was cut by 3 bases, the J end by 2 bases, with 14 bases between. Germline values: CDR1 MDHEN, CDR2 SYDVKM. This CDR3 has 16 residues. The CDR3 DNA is TGTGCCAGCAGTTTGGGGGGCCAGGCGGGCAATCAGCCCCAGCATTTT. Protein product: CASSLGGQAGNQPQHF.

The CDR3 DNA is TGCGCCAGCAGCCATGGATCGGATTCGGGCTATGGCTACACCTTC. It codes for CASSHGSDSGYGYTF. The chain joins TRBV4-1 to TRBJ1-2, with D unresolved. The CDR3 has 15 amino acids. CDR1 MGHRA and CDR2 YSYEKL come from the germline V gene. The V and J ends lost 3 bases and 4 bases respectively, with 15 bases between them.

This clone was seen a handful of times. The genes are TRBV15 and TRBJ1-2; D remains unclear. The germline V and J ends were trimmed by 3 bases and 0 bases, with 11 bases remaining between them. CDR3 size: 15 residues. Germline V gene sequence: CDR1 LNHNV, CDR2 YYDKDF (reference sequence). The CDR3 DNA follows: TGTGCCACCAGCAGGATACATGCTTCTAACTATGGCTACACCTTC. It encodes CATSRIHASNYGYTF.

The CDR3 reads CASSRGLATNEKLFF. The DNA of the CDR3 is TGCGCCAGCAGTCGGGGACTTGCAACTAATGAAAAACTGTTTTTT. V is TRBV4-1 and J is TRBJ1-4; tentative D call: TRBD1 (5 bases). Germline values: CDR1 MGHRA, CDR2 YSYEKL. Between the trimmed V and J ends, which lost 6 bases and 0 bases, there was a span of 11 bases. The CDR3 runs to 15 residues.

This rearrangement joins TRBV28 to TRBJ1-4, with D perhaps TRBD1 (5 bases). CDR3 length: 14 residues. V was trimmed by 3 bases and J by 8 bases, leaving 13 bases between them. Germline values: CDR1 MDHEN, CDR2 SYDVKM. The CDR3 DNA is TGTGCCAGCAGTTTGTCAGGGTTACGGGAAAAACTGTTTTTT. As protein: CASSLSGLREKLFF.

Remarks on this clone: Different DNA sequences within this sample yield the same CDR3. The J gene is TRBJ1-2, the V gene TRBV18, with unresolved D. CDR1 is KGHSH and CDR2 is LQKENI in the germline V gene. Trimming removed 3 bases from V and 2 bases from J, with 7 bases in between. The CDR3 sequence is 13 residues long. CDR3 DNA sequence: TGTGCCAGCTCACCGACGGAAAACTATGGCTACACCTTC. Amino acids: CASSPTENYGYTF.

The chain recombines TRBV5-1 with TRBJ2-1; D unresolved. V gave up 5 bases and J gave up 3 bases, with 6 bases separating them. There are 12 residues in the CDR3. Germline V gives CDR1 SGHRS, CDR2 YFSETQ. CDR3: CASRSYYNEQFF. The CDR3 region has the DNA TGCGCCAGCAGATCCTACTACAATGAGCAGTTCTTC.

CDR3 sequence: CASKDSNTGELFF. The CDR3 bases are TGTGCCAGCAAAGACAGTAACACCGGGGAGCTGTTTTTT. The chain is built from TRBV11-2 and TRBJ2-2; TRBD1 is a possible D gene (5 bases). This CDR3 has 13 residues. Germline-derived CDR1 and CDR2 are SGHAT and FQNNGV. Trimming shortened V by 7 bases and J by 2 bases, and 8 bases separated the two germline ends.

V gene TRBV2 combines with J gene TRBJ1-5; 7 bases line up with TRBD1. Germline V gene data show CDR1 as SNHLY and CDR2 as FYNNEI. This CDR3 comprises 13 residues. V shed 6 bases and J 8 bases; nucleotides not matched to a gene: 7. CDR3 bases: TGTGCCAGCAGAGACAGGGTTTCTGAGCCCCAGCATTTT. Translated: CASRDRVSEPQHF.

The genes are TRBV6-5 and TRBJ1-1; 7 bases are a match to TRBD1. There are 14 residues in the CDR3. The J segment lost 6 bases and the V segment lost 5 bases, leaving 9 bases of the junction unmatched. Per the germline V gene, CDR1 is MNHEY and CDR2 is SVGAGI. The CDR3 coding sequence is TGTGCCAGCAGTCCCCCCGACAGGGAAGCTGAAGCTTTCTTT. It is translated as CASSPPDREAEAFF.

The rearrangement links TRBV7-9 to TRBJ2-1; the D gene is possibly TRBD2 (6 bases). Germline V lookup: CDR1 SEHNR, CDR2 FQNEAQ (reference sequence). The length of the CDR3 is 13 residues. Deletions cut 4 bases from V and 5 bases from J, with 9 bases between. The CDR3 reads CASSWGLNNEQFF. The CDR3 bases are TGTGCCAGCAGCTGGGGACTGAACAATGAGCAGTTCTTC.

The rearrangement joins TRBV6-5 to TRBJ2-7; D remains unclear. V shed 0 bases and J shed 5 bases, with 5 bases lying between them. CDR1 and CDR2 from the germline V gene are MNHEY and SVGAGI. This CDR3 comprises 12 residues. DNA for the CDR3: TGTGCCAGCAGTTACTCATCCCACGAGCAGTACTTC. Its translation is CASSYSSHEQYF.

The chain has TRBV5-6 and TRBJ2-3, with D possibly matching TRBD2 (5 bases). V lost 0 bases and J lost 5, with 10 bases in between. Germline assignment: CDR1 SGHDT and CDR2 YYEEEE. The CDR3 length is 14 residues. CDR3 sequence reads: CASSLAGGGDTQYF. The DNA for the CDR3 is TGTGCCAGCAGCTTGGCTGGAGGAGGAGATACGCAGTATTTT. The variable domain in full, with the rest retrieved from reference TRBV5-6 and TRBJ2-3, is DAGVTQSPTHLIKTRGQQVTLRCSPKSGHDTVSWYQQALGQGPQFIFQYYEEEERQRGNFPDRFSGHQFPNYSSELNVNALLLGDSALYLCASSLAGGGDTQYFGPGTRLTVL.

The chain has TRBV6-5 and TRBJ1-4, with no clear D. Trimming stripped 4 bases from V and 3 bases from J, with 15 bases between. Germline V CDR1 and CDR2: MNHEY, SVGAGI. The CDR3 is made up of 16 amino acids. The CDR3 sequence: CASSSPRTGSNEKLFF. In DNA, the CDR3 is TGTGCCAGCAGTTCTCCCCGGACGGGATCTAATGAAAAACTGTTTTTT.

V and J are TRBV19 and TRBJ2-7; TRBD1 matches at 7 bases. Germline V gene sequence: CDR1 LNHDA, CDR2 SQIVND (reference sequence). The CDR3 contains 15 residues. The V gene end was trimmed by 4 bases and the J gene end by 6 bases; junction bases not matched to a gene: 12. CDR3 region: CASSKQGGTELEQYF. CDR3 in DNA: TGTGCCAGTAGTAAACAGGGTGGGACAGAACTCGAGCAGTACTTC.

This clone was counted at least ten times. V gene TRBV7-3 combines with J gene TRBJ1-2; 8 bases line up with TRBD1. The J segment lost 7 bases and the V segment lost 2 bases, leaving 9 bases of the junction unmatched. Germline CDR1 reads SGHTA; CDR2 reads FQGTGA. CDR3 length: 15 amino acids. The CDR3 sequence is CASSLWQRQGAGYTF. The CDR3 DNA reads TGTGCCAGCAGCTTATGGCAGCGGCAGGGGGCTGGCTACACCTTC.

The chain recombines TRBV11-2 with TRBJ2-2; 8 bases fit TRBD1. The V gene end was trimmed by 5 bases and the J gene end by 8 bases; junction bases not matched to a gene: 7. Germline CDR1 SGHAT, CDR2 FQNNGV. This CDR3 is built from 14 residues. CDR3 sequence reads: CASSPRQGRGELFF. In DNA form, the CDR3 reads TGTGCCAGCAGCCCTAGACAGGGGAGGGGGGAGCTGTTTTTT. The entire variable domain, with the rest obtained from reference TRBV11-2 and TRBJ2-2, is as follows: EAGVAQSPRYKIIEKRQSVAFWCNPISGHATLYWYQQILGQGPKLLIQFQNNGVVDDSQLPKDRFSAERLKGVDSTLKIQPAKLEDSAVYLCASSPRQGRGELFFGEGSRLTVL.

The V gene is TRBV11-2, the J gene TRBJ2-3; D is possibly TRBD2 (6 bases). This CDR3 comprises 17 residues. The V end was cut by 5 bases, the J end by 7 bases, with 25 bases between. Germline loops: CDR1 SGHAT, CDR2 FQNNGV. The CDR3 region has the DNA TGTGCCAGCAGCCACCAACCCGGGACTCAAAGGGTAAATACGCAGTATTTT. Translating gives CASSHQPGTQRVNTQYF.

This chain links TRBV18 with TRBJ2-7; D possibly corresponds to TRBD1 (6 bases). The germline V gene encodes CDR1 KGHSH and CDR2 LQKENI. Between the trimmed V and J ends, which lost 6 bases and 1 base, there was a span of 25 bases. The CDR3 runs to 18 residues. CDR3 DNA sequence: TGTGCCAGCTCTTCAGCGGTCCAACCTAGGGGGAAGTCCTACGAGCAGTACTTC. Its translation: CASSSAVQPRGKSYEQYF. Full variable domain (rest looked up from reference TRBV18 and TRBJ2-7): NAGVMQNPRHLVRRRGQEARLRCSPMKGHSHVYWYRQLPEEGLKFMVYLQKENIIDESGMPKERFSAEFPKEGPSILRIQQVVRGDSAAYFCASSSAVQPRGKSYEQYFGPGTRLTVT.

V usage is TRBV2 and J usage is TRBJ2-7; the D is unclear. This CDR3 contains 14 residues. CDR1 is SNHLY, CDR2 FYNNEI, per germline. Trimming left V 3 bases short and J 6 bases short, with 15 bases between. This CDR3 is CASSEGYLVPEQYF. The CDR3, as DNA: TGTGCCAGCAGTGAGGGGTACCTAGTGCCCGAGCAGTACTTC.

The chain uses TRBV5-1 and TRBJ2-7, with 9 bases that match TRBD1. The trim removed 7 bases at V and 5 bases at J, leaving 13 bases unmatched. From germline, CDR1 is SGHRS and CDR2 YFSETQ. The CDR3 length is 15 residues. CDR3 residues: CASSPGQGSFHEQYF. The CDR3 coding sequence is TGCGCCAGCTCCCCGGGACAGGGCTCCTTCCACGAGCAGTACTTC. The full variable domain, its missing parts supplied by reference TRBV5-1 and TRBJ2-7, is KAGVTQTPRYLIKTRGQQVTLSCSPISGHRSVSWYQQTPGQGLQFLFEYFSETQRNKGNFPGRFSGRQFSNSRSEMNVSTLELGDSALYLCASSPGQGSFHEQYFGPGTRLTVT.

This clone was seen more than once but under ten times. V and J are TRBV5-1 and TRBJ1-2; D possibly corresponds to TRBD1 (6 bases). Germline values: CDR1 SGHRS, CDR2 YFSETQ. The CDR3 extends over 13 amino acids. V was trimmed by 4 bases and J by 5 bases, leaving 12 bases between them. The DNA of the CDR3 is TGCGCCAGCAGCGCAGGGGAACGATATGGCTACACCTTC. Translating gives CASSAGERYGYTF.

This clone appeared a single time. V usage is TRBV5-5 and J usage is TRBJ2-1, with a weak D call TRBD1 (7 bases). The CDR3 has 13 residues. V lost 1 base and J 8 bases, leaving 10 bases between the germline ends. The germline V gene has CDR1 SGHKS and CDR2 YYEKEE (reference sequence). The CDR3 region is CASSLTGEDEQFF. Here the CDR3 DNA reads TGTGCCAGCAGCTTGACAGGGGAGGATGAGCAGTTCTTC.

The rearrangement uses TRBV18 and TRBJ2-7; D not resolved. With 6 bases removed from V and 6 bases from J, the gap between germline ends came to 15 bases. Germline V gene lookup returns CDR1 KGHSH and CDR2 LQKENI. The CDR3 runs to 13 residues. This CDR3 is CASSFLSSSEQYF. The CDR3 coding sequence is TGTGCCAGCTCGTTCCTCTCTTCATCCGAGCAGTACTTC.